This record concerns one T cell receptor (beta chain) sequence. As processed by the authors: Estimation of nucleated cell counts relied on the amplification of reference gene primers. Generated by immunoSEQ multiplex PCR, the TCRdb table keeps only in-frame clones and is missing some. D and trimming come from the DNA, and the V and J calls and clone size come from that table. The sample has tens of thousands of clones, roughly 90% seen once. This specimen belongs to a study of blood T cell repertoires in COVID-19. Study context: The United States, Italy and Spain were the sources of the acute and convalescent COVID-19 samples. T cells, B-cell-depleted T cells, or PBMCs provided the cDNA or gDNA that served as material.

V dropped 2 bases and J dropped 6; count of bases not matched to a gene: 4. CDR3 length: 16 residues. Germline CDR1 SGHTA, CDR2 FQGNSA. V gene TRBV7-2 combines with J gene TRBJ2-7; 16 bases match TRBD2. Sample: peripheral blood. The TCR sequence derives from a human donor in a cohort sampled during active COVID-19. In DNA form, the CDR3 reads TGTGCCAGCAGCTTAACGGGACTAGCGGGAGGGCCCGAGCAGTACTTC. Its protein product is CASSLTGLAGGPEQYF.